The present T cell receptor beta chain was sequenced within a study of T cell changes during pregnancy in multiple sclerosis. CDR3 length: 14 amino acids. The trim removed 7 bases at V and 8 bases at J, leaving 11 bases unmatched. The germline V gene encodes CDR1 SQVTM and CDR2 ANQGSEA. Only in-frame clones appear in the TCRdb table, and some are missing; sequencing was by immunoSEQ multiplex PCR. The top ten hold 0.11% to 0.15% of the sample, which has 65,000 to 85,000 clones, 94% seen once. This TCR was recovered from a female donor with multiple sclerosis, enrolled in a pregnancy study. The chain recombines TRBV29-1 with TRBJ2-4; 10 bases line up with TRBD1. Source: CD4+ T cells from peripheral blood mononuclear cells, taken after pregnancy. The CDR3 DNA sequence: TGCAGCGCATCATCGGGGACAGGGGCGGACATTCAGTACTTC. Amino acids: CSASSGTGADIQYF.